This TCR beta chain was documented in a study of cytomegalovirus exposure and HLA in healthy donors. Findings and limits, study-wide: It was approximately 160 TCR beta chains that were listed as cytomegalovirus-associated. It was reported that TCR beta sequences correctly inferred the HLA-A and HLA-B alleles for most subjects. Rare TCR sequences dominated, though some public TCRs recurred in many donors.

The CDR3 has 14 residues. Germline V gives CDR1 LNHDA, CDR2 SQIVND (reference sequence). Trimming took off 6 bases at V and 1 base at J, with 10 bases between the two ends. Healthy bone marrow donors made up the cohort. There are a few counts of this clone. The antigen is undetermined. Use of 60 Vbeta and 13 Jbeta primers characterized the PCR. Assay used: immunoSEQ multiplex PCR; TCRdb lists only in-frame clones, some missing. The sample shows under 130,000 clones, around 15% of them seen only once. The sequencing input was PBMCs. The chain joins TRBV19 to TRBJ1-5; D possibly corresponds to TRBD1 (6 bases). The receptor was derived from a female donor in good health and CMV-seronegative. The CDR3 protein is CASRPTGSNQPQHF. As DNA, the CDR3 is TGTGCCAGTAGGCCAACAGGGAGCAATCAGCCCCAGCATTTT.